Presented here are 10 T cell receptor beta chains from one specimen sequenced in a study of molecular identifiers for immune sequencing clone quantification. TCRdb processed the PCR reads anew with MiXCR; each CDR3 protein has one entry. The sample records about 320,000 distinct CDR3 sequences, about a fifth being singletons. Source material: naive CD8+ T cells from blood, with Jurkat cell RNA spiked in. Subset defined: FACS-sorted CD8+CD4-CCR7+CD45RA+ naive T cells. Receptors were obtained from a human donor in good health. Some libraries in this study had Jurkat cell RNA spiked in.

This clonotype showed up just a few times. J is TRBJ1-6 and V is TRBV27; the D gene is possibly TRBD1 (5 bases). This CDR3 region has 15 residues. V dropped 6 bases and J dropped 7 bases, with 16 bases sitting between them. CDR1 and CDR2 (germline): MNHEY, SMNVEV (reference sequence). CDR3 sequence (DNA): TGTGCCAGCAGCCAATTAAGGGGTTTGAATTCACCCCTCCACTTT. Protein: CASSQLRGLNSPLHF.

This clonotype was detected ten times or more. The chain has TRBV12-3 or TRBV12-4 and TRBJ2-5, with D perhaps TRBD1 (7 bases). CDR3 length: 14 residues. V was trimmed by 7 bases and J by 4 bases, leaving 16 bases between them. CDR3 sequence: CASNQGGSGETQYF. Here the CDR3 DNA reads TGTGCCAGCAATCAGGGGGGAAGTGGAGAGACCCAGTACTTC.

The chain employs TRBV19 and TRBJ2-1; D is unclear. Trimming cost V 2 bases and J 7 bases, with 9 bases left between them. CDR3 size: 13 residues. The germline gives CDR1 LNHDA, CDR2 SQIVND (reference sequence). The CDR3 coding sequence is TGTGCCAGTAGTATAATAGGGAAAAATGAGCAGTTCTTC. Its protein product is CASSIIGKNEQFF.

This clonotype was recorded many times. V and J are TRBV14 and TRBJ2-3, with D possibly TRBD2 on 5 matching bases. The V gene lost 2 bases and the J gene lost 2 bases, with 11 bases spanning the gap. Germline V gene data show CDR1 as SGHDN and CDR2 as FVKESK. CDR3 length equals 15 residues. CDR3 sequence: CASSQLEALTDTQYF. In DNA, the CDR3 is TGTGCCAGCAGCCAATTGGAGGCTCTCACAGATACGCAGTATTTT.

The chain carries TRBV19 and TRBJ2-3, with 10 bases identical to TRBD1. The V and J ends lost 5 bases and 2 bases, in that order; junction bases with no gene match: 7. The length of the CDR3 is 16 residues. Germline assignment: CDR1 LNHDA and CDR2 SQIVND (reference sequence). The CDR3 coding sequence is TGTGCCAGTAGTCCTGGGGACAGGGGTCCCACAGATACGCAGTATTTT. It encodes CASSPGDRGPTDTQYF.

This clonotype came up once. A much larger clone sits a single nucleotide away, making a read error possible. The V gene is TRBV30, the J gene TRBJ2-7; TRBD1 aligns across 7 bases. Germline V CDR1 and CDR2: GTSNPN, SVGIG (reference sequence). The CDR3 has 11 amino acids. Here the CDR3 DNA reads TGTGCCTGGCAGGGGGATTACGGGCAGTACTTC. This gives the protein CAWQGDYGQYF.

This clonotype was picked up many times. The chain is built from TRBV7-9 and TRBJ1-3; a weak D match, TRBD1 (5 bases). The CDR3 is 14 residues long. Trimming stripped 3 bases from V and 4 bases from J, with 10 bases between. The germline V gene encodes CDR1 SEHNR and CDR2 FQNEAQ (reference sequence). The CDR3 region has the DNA TGTGCCAGCAGCTTTCTGGGACCCGGAAACACCATATATTTT. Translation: CASSFLGPGNTIYF.

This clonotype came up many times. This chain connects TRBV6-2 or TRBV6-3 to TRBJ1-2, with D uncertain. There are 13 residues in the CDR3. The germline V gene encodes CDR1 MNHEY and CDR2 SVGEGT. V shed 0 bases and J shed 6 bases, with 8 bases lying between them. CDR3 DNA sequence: TGTGCCAGCAGTTACTCGACCAGAAATGGCTACACCTTC. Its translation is CASSYSTRNGYTF.

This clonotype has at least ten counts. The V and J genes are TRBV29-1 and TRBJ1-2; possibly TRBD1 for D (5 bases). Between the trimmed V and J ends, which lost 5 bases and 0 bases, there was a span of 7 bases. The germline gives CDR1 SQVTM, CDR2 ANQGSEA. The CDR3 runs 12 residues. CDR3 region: CSVQDTNYGYTF. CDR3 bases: TGCAGCGTTCAGGACACTAACTATGGCTACACCTTC.

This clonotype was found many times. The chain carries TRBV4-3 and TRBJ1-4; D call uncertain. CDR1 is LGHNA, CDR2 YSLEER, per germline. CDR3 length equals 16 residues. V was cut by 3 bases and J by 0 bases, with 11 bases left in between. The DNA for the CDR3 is TGCGCCAGCAGCCAGTCTGGACGGACAACTAATGAAAAACTGTTTTTT. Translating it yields CASSQSGRTTNEKLFF.